This TCR beta chain was recorded in a study of blood T cell repertoires in COVID-19. The assay was immunoSEQ multiplex PCR, and TCRdb's table has in-frame clones only and misses some. The sample includes nearly 50,000 clones, roughly 88% of them seen just once. Germline lookup yields CDR1 SQVTM and CDR2 ANQGSEA. V lost 5 bases to trimming and J lost 2 bases, with 9 bases between them. The CDR3 extends over 12 amino acids. Sequencing was done on a sample of peripheral blood. The chain recombines TRBV29-1 with TRBJ1-2; maybe TRBD1 (5 bases). The clonotype originates from a human donor in a cohort sampled during active COVID-19. The DNA for the CDR3 is TGCAGCGTTAACACAGGAAACTATGGCTACACCTTC. Translating it yields CSVNTGNYGYTF. The full variable domain, with the rest looked up from reference TRBV29-1 and TRBJ1-2, is SAVISQKPSRDICQRGTSLTIQCQVDSQVTMMFWYRQQPGQSLTLIATANQGSEATYESGFVIDKFPISRPNLTFSTLTVSNMSPEDSSIYLCSVNTGNYGYTFGSGTRLTVV.